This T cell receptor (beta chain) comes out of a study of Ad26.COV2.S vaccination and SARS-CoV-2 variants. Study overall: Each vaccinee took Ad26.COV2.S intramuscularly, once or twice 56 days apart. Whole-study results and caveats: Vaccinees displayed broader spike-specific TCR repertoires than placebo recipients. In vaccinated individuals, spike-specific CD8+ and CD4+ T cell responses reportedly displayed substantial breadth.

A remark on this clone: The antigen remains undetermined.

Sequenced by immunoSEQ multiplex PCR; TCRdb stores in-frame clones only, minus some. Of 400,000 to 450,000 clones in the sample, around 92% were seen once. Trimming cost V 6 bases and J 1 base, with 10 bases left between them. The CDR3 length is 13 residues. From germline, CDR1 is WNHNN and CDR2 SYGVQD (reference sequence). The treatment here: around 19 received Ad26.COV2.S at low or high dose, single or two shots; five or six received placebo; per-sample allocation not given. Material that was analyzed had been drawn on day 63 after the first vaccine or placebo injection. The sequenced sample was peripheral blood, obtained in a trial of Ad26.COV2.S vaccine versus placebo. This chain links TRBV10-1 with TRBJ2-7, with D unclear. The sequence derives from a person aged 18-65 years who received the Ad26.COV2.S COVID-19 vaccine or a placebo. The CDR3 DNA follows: TGCGCCAGCAGGGATGACGGGTCCTACGAGCAGTACTTC. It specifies CASRDDGSYEQYF.